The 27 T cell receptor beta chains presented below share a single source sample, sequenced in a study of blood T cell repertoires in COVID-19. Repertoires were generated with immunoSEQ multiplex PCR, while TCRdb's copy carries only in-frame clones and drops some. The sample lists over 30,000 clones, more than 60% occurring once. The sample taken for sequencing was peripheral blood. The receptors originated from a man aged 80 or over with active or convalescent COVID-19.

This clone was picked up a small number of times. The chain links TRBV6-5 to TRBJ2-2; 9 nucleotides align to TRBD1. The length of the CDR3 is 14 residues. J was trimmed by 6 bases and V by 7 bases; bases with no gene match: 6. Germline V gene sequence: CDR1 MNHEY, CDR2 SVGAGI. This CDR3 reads CASTGQGLAGELFF. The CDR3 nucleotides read TGTGCCAGCACGGGACAGGGTTTGGCCGGGGAGCTGTTTTTT.

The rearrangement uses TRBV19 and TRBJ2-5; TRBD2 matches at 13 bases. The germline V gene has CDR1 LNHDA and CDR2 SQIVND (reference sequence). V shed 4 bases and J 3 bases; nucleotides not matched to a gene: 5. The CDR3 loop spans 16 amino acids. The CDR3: CASSTPGLAGKETQYF. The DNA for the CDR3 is TGTGCCAGTAGTACTCCGGGACTAGCGGGGAAAGAGACCCAGTACTTC. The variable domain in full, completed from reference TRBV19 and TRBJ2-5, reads DGGITQSPKYLFRKEGQNVTLSCEQNLNHDAMYWYRQDPGQGLRLIYYSQIVNDFQKGDIAEGYSVSREKKESFPLTVTSAQKNPTAFYLCASSTPGLAGKETQYFGPGTRLLVL.

The CDR3 loop is CASSLVGGRTHEQYF. The CDR3 DNA reads as TGCGCCAGCAGCTTGGTGGGCGGGAGAACCCACGAGCAGTACTTC. The chain employs TRBV5-1 and TRBJ2-7; the match to TRBD2 covers 7 bases. Germline lookup yields CDR1 SGHRS and CDR2 YFSETQ. V lost 0 bases, J lost 5 bases, and 8 bases stayed unmatched. The CDR3 extends over 15 amino acids.

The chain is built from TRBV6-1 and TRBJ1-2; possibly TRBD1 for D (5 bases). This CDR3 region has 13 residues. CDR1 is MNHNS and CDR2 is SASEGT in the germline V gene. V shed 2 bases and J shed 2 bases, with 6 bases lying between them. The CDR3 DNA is TGTGCCAGCAGTGAAAAGGGGAACTATGGCTACACCTTC. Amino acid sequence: CASSEKGNYGYTF.

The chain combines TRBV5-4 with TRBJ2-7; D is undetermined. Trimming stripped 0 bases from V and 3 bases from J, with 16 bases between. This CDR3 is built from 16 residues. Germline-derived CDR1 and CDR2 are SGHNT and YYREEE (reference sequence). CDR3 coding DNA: TGTGCCAGCAGCTTGGACGGAGAAGCCCCCTACTACGAGCAGTACTTC. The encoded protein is CASSLDGEAPYYEQYF.

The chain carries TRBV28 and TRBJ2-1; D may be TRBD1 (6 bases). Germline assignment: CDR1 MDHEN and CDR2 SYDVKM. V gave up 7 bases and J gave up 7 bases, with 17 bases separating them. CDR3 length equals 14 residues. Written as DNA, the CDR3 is TGTGCCAGCACCCTATCCGGACAGCGGAATGAGCAGTTCTTC. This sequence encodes CASTLSGQRNEQFF.

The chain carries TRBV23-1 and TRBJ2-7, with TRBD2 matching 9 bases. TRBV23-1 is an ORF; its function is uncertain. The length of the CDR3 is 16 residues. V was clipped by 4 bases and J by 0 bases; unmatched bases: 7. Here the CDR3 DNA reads TGCGCCAGCAGTCGAGAGACTAGCGGTGCCTCCTACGAGCAGTACTTC. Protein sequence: CASSRETSGASYEQYF.

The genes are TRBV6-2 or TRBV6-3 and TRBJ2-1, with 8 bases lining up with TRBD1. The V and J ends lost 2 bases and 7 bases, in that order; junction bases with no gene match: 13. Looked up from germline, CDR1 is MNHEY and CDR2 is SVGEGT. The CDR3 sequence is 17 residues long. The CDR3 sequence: CASSYPIRDRRGNEQFF. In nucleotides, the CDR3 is TGTGCCAGCAGTTACCCGATAAGGGACAGGCGTGGGAATGAGCAGTTCTTC.

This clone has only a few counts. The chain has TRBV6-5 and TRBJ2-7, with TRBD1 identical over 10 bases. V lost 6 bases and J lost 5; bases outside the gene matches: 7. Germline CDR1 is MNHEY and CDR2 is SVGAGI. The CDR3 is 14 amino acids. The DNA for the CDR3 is TGTGCCAGCAGCCGCGGGACAGGGGCCCACGAGCAGTACTTC. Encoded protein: CASSRGTGAHEQYF.

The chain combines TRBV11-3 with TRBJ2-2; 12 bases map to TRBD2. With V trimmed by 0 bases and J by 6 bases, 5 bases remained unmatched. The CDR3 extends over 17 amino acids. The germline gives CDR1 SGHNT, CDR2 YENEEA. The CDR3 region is CASSLDRLAGVPGELFF. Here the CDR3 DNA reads TGTGCCAGCAGCTTAGATCGACTAGCGGGAGTCCCCGGGGAGCTGTTTTTT.

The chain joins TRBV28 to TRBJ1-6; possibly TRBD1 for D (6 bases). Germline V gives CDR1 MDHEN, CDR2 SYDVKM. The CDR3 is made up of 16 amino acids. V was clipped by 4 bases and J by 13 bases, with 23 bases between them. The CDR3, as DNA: TGTGCCAGCAGTTCCTTATTAATACACAGGGTCTCGCCCCTCCACTTT. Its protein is CASSSLLIHRVSPLHF.

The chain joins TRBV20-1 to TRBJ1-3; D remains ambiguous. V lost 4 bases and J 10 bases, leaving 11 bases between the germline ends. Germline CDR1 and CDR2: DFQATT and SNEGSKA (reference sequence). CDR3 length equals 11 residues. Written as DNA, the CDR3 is TGCAGTGCTAAGCTTGCGGGGACCATATATTTT. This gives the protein CSAKLAGTIYF.

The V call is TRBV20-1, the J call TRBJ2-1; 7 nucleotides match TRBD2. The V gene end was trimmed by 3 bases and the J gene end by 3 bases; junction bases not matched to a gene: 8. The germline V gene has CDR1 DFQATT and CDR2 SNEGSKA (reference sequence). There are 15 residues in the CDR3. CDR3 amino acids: CSASRAGADYNEQFF. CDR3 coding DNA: TGCAGTGCTAGTCGGGCGGGAGCGGACTACAATGAGCAGTTCTTC.

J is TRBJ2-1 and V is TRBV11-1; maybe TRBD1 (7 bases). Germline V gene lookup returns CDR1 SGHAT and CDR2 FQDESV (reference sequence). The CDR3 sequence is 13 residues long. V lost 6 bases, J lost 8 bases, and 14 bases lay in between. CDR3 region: CASSQTGEDEQFF. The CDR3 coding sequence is TGTGCCAGCAGTCAAACAGGGGAGGATGAGCAGTTCTTC.

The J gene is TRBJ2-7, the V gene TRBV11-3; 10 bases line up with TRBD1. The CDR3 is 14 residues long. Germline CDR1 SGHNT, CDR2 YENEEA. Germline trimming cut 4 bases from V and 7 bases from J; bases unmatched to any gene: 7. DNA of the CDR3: TGTGCCAGCAGCTCGGACATGGGACAGGGGGAGCAGTACTTC. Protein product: CASSSDMGQGEQYF. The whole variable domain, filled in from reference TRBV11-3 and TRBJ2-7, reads EAGVVQSPRYKIIEKKQPVAFWCNPISGHNTLYWYLQNLGQGPELLIRYENEEAVDDSQLPKDRFSAERLKGVDSTLKIQPAELGDSAVYLCASSSDMGQGEQYFGPGTRLTVT.

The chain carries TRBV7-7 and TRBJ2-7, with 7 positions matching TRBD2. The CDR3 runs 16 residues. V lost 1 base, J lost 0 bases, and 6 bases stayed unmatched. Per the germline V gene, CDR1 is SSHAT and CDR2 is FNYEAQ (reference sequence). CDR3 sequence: CASSLGPPGGSYEQYF. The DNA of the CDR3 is TGTGCCAGCAGCTTAGGACCCCCGGGAGGCTCCTACGAGCAGTACTTC.

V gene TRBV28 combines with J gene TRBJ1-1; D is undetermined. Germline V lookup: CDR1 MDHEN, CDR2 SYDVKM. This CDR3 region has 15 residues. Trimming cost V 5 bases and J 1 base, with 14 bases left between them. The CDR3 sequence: CASSKRDLENTEAFF. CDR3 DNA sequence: TGTGCCAGCAGTAAACGGGATTTGGAGAACACTGAAGCTTTCTTT.

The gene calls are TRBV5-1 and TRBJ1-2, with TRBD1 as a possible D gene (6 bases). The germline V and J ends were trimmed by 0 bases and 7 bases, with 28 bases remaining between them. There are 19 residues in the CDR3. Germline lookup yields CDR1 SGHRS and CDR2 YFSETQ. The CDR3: CASSLGQAPFFSEKSGYTF. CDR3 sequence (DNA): TGCGCCAGCAGCTTGGGACAGGCCCCTTTTTTCTCCGAAAAAAGTGGCTACACCTTC.

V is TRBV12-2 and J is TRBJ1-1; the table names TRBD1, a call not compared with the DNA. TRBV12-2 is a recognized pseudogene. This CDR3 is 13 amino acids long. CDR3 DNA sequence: TGTGCAAGTCGCTATTCTAGGGGTCCTGAAGCTTTCTTT. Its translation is CASRYSRGPEAFF.

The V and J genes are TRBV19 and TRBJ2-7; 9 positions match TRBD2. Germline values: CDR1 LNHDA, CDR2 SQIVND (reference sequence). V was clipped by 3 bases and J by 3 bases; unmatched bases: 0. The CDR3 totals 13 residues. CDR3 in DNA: TGTGCCAGTAGTATGACTAGCGGCTACGAGCAGTACTTC. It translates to CASSMTSGYEQYF.

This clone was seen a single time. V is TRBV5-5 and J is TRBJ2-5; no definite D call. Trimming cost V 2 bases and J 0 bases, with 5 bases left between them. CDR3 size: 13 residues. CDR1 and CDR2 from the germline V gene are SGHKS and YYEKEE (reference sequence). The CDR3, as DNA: TGTGCCAGCAGCTTCTCAGACCAAGAGACCCAGTACTTC. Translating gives CASSFSDQETQYF. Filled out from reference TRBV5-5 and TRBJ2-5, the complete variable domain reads DAGVTQSPTHLIKTRGQQVTLRCSPISGHKSVSWYQQVLGQGPQFIFQYYEKEERGRGNFPDRFSARQFPNYSSELNVNALLLGDSALYLCASSFSDQETQYFGPGTRLLVL.

The DNA for the CDR3 is TGTGCCGCCGGGACAGGGAACACCGGGGAGCTGTTTTTT. Translated, it gives CAAGTGNTGELFF. The chain carries TRBV30 and TRBJ2-2, with TRBD1 matching 8 bases. The J segment lost 1 base and the V segment lost 8 bases, leaving 3 bases of the junction unmatched. The CDR3 spans 13 residues. CDR1 is GTSNPN and CDR2 is SVGIG in the germline V gene (reference sequence).

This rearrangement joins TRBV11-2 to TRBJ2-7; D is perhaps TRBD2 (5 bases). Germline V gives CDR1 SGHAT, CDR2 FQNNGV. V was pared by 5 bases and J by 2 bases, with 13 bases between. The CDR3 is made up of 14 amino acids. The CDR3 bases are TGTGCCAGCAGCCTTAGCGCCCCAGCCTACGAGCAGTACTTC. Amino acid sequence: CASSLSAPAYEQYF.

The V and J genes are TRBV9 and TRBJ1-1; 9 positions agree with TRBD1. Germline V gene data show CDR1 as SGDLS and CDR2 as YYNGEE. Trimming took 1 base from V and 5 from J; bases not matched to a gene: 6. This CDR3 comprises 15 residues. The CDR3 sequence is CASSVSRQGGTEAFF. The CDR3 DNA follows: TGTGCCAGCAGCGTATCCCGACAGGGGGGAACTGAAGCTTTCTTT.

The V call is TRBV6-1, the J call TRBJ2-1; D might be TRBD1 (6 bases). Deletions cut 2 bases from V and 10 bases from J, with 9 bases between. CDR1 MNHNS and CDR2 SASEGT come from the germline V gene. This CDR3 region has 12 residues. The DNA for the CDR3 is TGTGCCAGCAGTGAACAGGGGCTAGAGCAGTTCTTC. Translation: CASSEQGLEQFF.

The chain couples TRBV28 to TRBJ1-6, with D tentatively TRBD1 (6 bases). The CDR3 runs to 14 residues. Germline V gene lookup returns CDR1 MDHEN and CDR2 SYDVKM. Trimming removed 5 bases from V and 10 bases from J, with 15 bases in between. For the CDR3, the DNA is TGTGCCAGCAGTCAACCAGGCGGGGGCTCACCCCTCCACTTT. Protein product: CASSQPGGGSPLHF.

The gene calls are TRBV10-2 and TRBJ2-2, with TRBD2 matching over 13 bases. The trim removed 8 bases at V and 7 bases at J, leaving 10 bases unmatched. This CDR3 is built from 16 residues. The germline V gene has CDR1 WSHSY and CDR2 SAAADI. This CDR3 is CASREGLAGVGGELFF. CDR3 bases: TGCGCCAGCCGGGAAGGACTAGCGGGAGTCGGCGGGGAGCTGTTTTTT.